This TCR beta chain stems from a study of blood T cell repertoires in COVID-19. Across the study: PBMCs, B-cell-depleted T cells, or T cells provided the cDNA or gDNA that made up the material.

The method was immunoSEQ multiplex PCR; TCRdb's version includes in-frame clones alone and lacks a portion of them. Of under 350,000 clones listed, roughly 85% are singletons. The V and J ends lost 6 bases and 7 bases, in that order; junction bases with no gene match: 11. Germline V lookup: CDR1 MGHDK, CDR2 SYGVNS. This CDR3 contains 15 residues. Sample: PBMCs or T cells enriched from blood (not recorded which). The chain links TRBV25-1 to TRBJ1-2, with 10 bases that match TRBD1. The TCR was taken from a woman aged 40 to 50 with acute COVID-19. CDR3 DNA: TGTGCCAGCAGAGGGACAGGGGTTTTGCTGGGTGGCTACACCTTC. It specifies CASRGTGVLLGGYTF.